This TCR beta chain was recovered during a study of cytomegalovirus exposure and HLA in healthy donors listed by TCRdb under 2017. Regarding the study in general: An earlier analysis of more than 550 of the donors reported about 300 Gb of sequence data and 117 million unique TCR beta sequences obtained from roughly 180 million T cells. In addition to the first cohort of several hundred subjects, a separate validation cohort of approximately 130 different subjects was used. Approximately 300 gigabases of sequencing data and about 92 million unique TCR sequences made up an early release that covered over 550 HLA-typed donors. Across approximately 400 genotyped donors of the cohort, an average of roughly 250,000 unique TCR beta nucleotide sequences per donor were sequenced, and roughly 20% of those sequences were non-productive. An earlier analysis of around 580 of the donors used high-throughput TCR beta sequencing to judge whether each TCR beta V gene segment behaved as functional or pseudogenic. A later analysis re-examined previously published TCR beta repertoires from about 700 donors and added high-resolution HLA genotyping to investigate patterns of TCR occurrence. All discovery cohort repertoires had been generated on a single sequencing platform. HLA typing included class I and class II loci at four-digit resolution. To predict cytomegalovirus infection status, the study combined high-throughput TCR immunosequencing, statistical association of individual TCRs with disease status, and machine learning. The study profiled the T cell repertoires of fewer than 850 subjects by immunosequencing and related them to cytomegalovirus serostatus. Genome-wide SNP genotypes for about three fifths of the roughly 700 donors were used in a later genetic analysis, which treated that subset as a discovery cohort. Typing coverage differed by locus: A, B, C, DRB1 and DQB1 were typed in about 629-640 donors, DQA1 in 522, DPA1 in over 600, and DPB1 in 400 to 490. Rather than drawing on any new phenotypic data, the later analysis identified candidate immune exposures from TCR beta sequences and the way those sequences occurred across donors. The aim of the study was to test whether cataloging public T cell receptors could identify signatures of past pathogen exposure. Among the roughly 430 genotyped donors, approximately 82% belonged to the genetic ancestry cluster associated with self-reported Caucasian donors. Donor age, sex, ethnicity and CMV serostatus were compiled together with the repertoire data. A handful of DR-DQ haplotypes were handled as single units for association and clustering because linkage in the cohort was strong.

In the case of this clone: This receptor's antigen is unknown. No much larger clone exists at a distance of one base, and base qualities are not known.

Study-wide conclusions, independent of this receptor: In a later analysis, HLA-associated TCR beta chains were found to be more clonally expanded and to have lower generation probabilities than equally common non-associated chains. When HLA alleles, especially DR and DQ, strongly co-occurred, attributing TCR associations to individual alleles was difficult. The cohort was sequenced for TCR beta chains only, and without alpha or paired-chain data the features that could be detected were limited. A later analysis found that most CMV-associated TCR beta chains appeared HLA-restricted, with HLA associations seemingly driven largely by CMV exposure. A few of the identified cytomegalovirus-associated TCR beta chains were confirmed in vitro to be specific for cytomegalovirus antigens. A further reported finding was that TCR beta sequences accurately predicted the HLA-A and HLA-B alleles for most subjects in the first cohort. For the cohort, immune exposure information was limited to CMV serostatus. According to a later analysis, parvovirus B19, influenza, CMV and Epstein-Barr virus appeared linked to several top co-occurrence clusters. An association between a missense DCLRE1C variant and V-gene and J-gene trimming of TCR beta chains was found in a later genetic analysis and replicated in an independent cohort. The classifier was reported to diagnose cytomegalovirus status with high specificity and sensitivity in both the original cohort and the validation cohort. Broadly in line with IMGT annotations, most TCR beta V segments showed up in productive rearrangements about 87% or about 30% of the time in an earlier analysis of 587 of the donors. Because counts were too low, roughly 17 rarely observed V segments, including chromosome 9 orphons, were left out of the earlier analysis of several hundred of the donors. According to a later genetic analysis, donors in an Asian-associated ancestry cluster had fewer N-insertions in productive TCRs than the approximately 610-donor mean. According to a later analysis, TCR association rates differed among HLA loci, with DRB1 alleles showing the most associated TCRs and HLA-C alleles showing the fewest. A cluster of highly shared sequence variants was judged likely to be a technical artifact of the sequencing pipeline. It was suggested by the authors that the approach could potentially be generalized to other disease states and immunological phenotypes. Specific HLA alleles were associated with 15,000 to 20,000 TCR beta sequences at a false discovery rate of 0.05 in a later analysis. Most TCR sequences were seen in very few donors, while some public TCRs were found in many individuals. A total of 150 or so TCR beta chains were listed by the study as associated with cytomegalovirus. Presence/absence analyses assumed roughly uniform sequencing depth across donors, an assumption that may not hold. Because HLA typing was missing for some donors at each locus, association tests included only the typed subset. Some IMGT-functional V segments, including TRBV6-2 and TRBV6-3, could not be told apart with the 87-base-pair reads, so those segments were excluded. Linkage disequilibrium might explain the correlated functional status among segregating V segments, but an unknown experimental factor could not be excluded.

Taken from the germline V gene, the CDR1 and CDR2 loops are MDHEN and SYDVKM. The CDR3 sequence holds 11 residues, the cysteine and phenylalanine included. Of the read, only the CDR3 DNA is kept; its 33 bases are in frame from base 1. The V and J ends are trimmed by 7 bases and 7 bases, leaving 11 bases between them. In total, 600 or so healthy bone marrow donors made up the cohort. All cohort members were sampled while nominally healthy, although unrecorded immune exposures were likely present. The donor tested CMV seronegative, placing the donor among the 350 or so seronegative members of the cohort. Each donor provided a peripheral blood sample, and peripheral blood mononuclear cells were used for TCR beta sequencing. Genomic DNA extraction from the blood cell samples was performed with the Qiagen DNeasy Blood Extraction Kit. The library relied on the immunoSEQ multiplex PCR assay. The multiplex PCR relied on a mix of 60 forward primers for TCR Vbeta segments and 13 reverse primers for TCR Jbeta segments. The CDR3 region of rearranged TCR beta genes was amplified from genomic DNA by a multiplex PCR assay. The Illumina HiSeq System was used to sequence the amplified TCR beta libraries as 87-base-pair reads. From the authors' description of their analysis: A later analysis tallied some 79 million unique TCR beta chains across the 666 repertoires, and approximately 12 million of those chains were shared by two or more donors. A nearest-neighbor algorithm error-corrected the raw reads and collapsed the reads into unique sequences, merging closely related sequences to remove PCR and sequencing errors. V, D and J gene segments were assigned by aligning CDR3 sequences to IMGT reference sequences. For a sequence to be retained, a match of at least six nucleotides to both a V gene segment and a J gene segment was required. Rearrangements were called productive when the CDR3 lacked stop codons and stayed in frame with V and J; all others were non-productive. Following IMGT convention, CDR3 was defined as the stretch from the second conserved V-encoded cysteine to the conserved J-encoded phenylalanine. The earlier analysis of around 640 of the donors excluded sequences that lacked an unambiguous match to a single V gene segment. In an earlier analysis of some 590 of the donors, V segments were called functional above 56.7% productive rearrangements and were called segregating when the between-donor standard deviation exceeded 5%. A statistical classification framework was developed to diagnose cytomegalovirus status using the catalog of TCR beta chain sequences. In a later analysis, TCR nucleotide sequences were compared against IMGT/GENE-DB human TR gene sequences so that V and J genes could be assigned. Using the TCRdist pipeline, a later analysis assigned CDR3 sequences along with most-parsimonious VDJ recombination scenarios. A later analysis defined each TCR beta chain by its CDR3 amino acid sequence plus V-gene family, and excluded reads lacking a unique V-gene family. To address suspected cross-contamination and a sequencing artifact, a later analysis removed over 500 highly shared, low-generation-probability nucleotide sequences. For each public chain, a later analysis derived a clonal expansion index from normalized ranks of inferred template counts within each repertoire. Generation probabilities in a later analysis came from a VDJ recombination model fitted to out-of-frame rearrangements, and those results were checked against IGoR. Hypergeometric tests were used in a later analysis to score TCR-TCR, TCR-HLA and TCR-CMV co-occurrence, with a repertoire-size bias correction applied to the TCR pairs. To estimate false discovery rates, a later analysis permuted the HLA or CMV assignments 20 times. In a later analysis, co-occurring TCRs were grouped using DBSCAN, with TCRdist sequence similarity added in when clustering inside HLA-allele-positive subsets. Repertoires with fewer than 30,000 or more than 120,000 public chains, plus five repertoires with anomalous nucleotide sharing, were excluded from co-occurrence clustering. TCRdb carries this immuneACCESS record with in-frame sequences only. Its versions omit some clonotypes, under half of them owing to an unresolved V gene in the studies checked, with the rest unexplained. V and J calls plus clone size are reproduced from that table; the DNA served to infer D and trimming. The sample has 150,000 to 200,000 clones on record, 79% of them singletons. 2.3% of the sample goes to the ten largest clones.

The rearranged chain carries TRBV28 and TRBJ2-7; the D gene identity is not certain. Sample: PBMCs. The clonotype originates from a woman between 50 and 59 years old in good health and CMV-seronegative. The DNA sequence is given as TGTGCCAGCAACAGCCGGTTGGAGCAGTACTTC. This sequence encodes CASNSRLEQYF.